This TCR beta chain is from a study of regulatory T cells in long-lasting Graves disease. General study points: Newly diagnosed patients shared 1,000 or so public clonotypes; persistent patients shared around 2,500. Persistent disease exhibited a predilection for TRBV28, TRBJ1-2 and TRBJ2-5.

Time point defined: persistent/refractory GD, antithyroid drugs over 5 years with positive TRAb. Construction of the TCR library relied on RNA isolated from PBMCs. According to the study, TCR beta libraries were built with iRepertoire HTBI primers and CDR3-region Arm-PCR. From the multiplex PCR reads, TCRdb called clonotypes with MiXCR, one entry per CDR3 protein. The profile shows almost 350,000 distinct CDR3 sequences, around a fifth of them singletons. The germline V gene encodes CDR1 MNHEY and CDR2 SVGAGI. There are 15 residues in the CDR3. Trimming removed 2 bases at V and 5 bases at J, with 15 bases between. This clonotype was seen ten or more times. The antigen remains unidentified.

This specimen was peripheral blood mononuclear cells (PBMCs), taken when the disease was refractory, from a patient treated with antithyroid drugs. This clonotype was sampled from a female donor with Graves disease. This chain links TRBV6-5 with TRBJ2-5; D gene unclear. This chain's CDR3 is CASSYRRPSVETQYF. CDR3 nucleotides: TGTGCCAGCAGTTACCGACGCCCGTCGGTGGAGACCCAGTACTTC.